These T cell receptor beta chains were read from a single sample in a study of Graves' ophthalmopathy and Graves' hyperthyroidism. TCRdb re-called the multiplex PCR reads through MiXCR, storing one row per CDR3 protein. The sample contains about 660,000 distinct CDR3 sequences, roughly two fifths of which appear only once. Sequencing used peripheral blood. These receptors all stem from an adult man with Graves' ophthalmopathy. Both conserved end residues are part of each CDR3.

>TRBJ2-5|TRBV2
CASSEDSGETQYF
>TRBJ2-7|TRBV29-1
CSVGRRYEQYF
>TRBJ2-7|TRBV7-2
CASRDSVYEQYF
>TRBJ1-1|TRBV5-1
CASSLWQRNEAFF
>TRBJ1-6|TRBV2
CASREGIRYNSPLHF
>TRBJ2-6|TRBV14
CASSQLSDRDPSGANVLTF
>TRBJ1-1|TRBV19
CASSIYGGNTEAFF
>TRBJ2-7|TRBV15
CATSRGTGGSYEQYF
>TRBJ1-5|TRBV7-2
CASSLRQGGSNQPQHF
>TRBJ2-5|TRBV10-3
CAIMGQGAYQETQYF
>TRBJ1-1|TRBV18
CASSRSGLAEAFF
>TRBJ1-2|TRBV2
CASMGQRNPRGYTF
>TRBJ1-2|TRBV12-3/TRBV12-4
CASSGEFAGYGYTF
>TRBJ1-2|TRBV25-1
CASSLTSHRSDGYTF
>TRBJ1-5|TRBV6-1
CASRSGNLERQPQHF
>TRBJ2-7|TRBV19
CASSILVGGSYEQYF
>TRBJ2-7|TRBV7-6
CASSSTGTDSSYEQYF
>TRBJ2-7|TRBV11-2
CASRLDGGSYEQYF
>TRBJ2-5|TRBV12-3/TRBV12-4
CASSLGLAGVQTQYF
>TRBJ1-1|TRBV6-1
CAGRLDATEAFF
>TRBJ1-6|TRBV7-9
CASSLGTDNSPLHF
>TRBJ1-4|TRBV9
CASSDRGATNEKLFF
>TRBJ2-7|TRBV24-1
CASRPGQGLEEQYF
>TRBJ1-1|TRBV4-1
CASSRPGENTEAFF
>TRBJ1-1|TRBV19
CASSRAFSNTEAFF
>TRBJ2-5|TRBV25-1
CASRATGGGETQYF
>TRBJ1-4|TRBV7-3
CASSSGAGRLFF
>TRBJ2-3|TRBV19
CASSTGRREASTDTQYF
>TRBJ1-1|TRBV4-1
CASSPTSTVMNTEAFF
>TRBJ1-3|TRBV12-3/TRBV12-4
CASTVITTLSGNTIYF
>TRBJ1-5|TRBV6-5
CASRRTGSLQHF
>TRBJ2-3|TRBV4-1
CASSQGGAGFTDTQYF
>TRBJ1-1|TRBV24-1
CATSEGGRKNTEAFF
>TRBJ2-6|TRBV5-1
CASSSGSGTNVLTF
>TRBJ1-2|TRBV2
CASSLRGHRDGYTF
>TRBJ1-2|TRBV13
CASSFPGGKNYGYTF
>TRBJ1-2|TRBV6-5
CASSYSRGAHGYTF
>TRBJ1-2|TRBV5-1
CASSLEAVFNYGYTF
>TRBJ1-2|TRBV6-6
CASSYLRTGGDGYTF
>TRBJ1-2|TRBV7-2
CASSYNQGRDGYTF